This is a list of T cell receptor beta chains from one sample in a study of blood T cell repertoires in COVID-19. TCRdb's copy holds only in-frame clones and misses some; the assay was immunoSEQ multiplex PCR. The data contain approximately 150,000 clones, approximately 84% of them singletons. Input material: peripheral blood. The receptor set was obtained from a woman of 80 years or more with acute or convalescent COVID-19. Both conserved end residues are part of each CDR3. D genes are given only for firm matches. The size of a clone is reported for some rows only, either as once, few or many, or as a class for expanded clones.

v_gene	j_gene	abundance	d_gene	CDR3aa	CDR3nt
TRBV27	TRBJ2-7	NA	TRBD2	CASSLGLADSYEQYF	TGTGCCAGCAGTCTCGGACTAGCGGACTCCTACGAGCAGTACTTC
TRBV6-2/TRBV6-3	TRBJ2-5	NA	NA	CASSTPGQSQETQYF	TGTGCCAGCAGTACCCCGGGACAATCCCAAGAGACCCAGTACTTC
TRBV19	TRBJ2-1	NA	TRBD2	CASSIGLAGYRYNEQFF	TGTGCCAGTAGTATTGGACTAGCGGGATATCGGTACAATGAGCAGTTCTTC
TRBV27	TRBJ1-1	NA	TRBD1	CASSAGTGYGNTEAFF	TGTGCCAGCAGTGCTGGGACAGGGTACGGAAACACTGAAGCTTTCTTT
TRBV5-1	TRBJ2-3	NA	TRBD2	CASSSHPSGATDTQYF	TGCGCCAGCAGCTCCCATCCTAGCGGGGCCACAGATACGCAGTATTTT
TRBV29-1	TRBJ1-2	NA	NA	CIDRDPFDGYTF	TGCATCGACAGAGACCCTTTCGATGGCTACACCTTC
TRBV21-1	TRBJ2-7	NA	NA	CASSTPGTGYEQYF	TGTGCCAGCAGCACCCCTGGGACAGGATACGAGCAGTACTTC
TRBV7-9	TRBJ2-3	NA	NA	CASSLATRQQYF	TGTGCCAGCAGCTTAGCGACTAGACAGCAGTATTTT
TRBV7-9	TRBJ1-2	NA	NA	CASSADVTGSYTF	TGTGCCAGCAGCGCGGACGTGACGGGATCCTACACCTTC
TRBV12-5	TRBJ1-2	NA	NA	CASGLSPGRYYGYTF	TGTGCTAGTGGTTTGTCTCCAGGGCGATACTATGGCTACACCTTC
TRBV30	TRBJ1-2	NA	NA	CAWSRRTDNGYTF	TGTGCCTGGAGTAGGAGGACAGATAATGGCTACACCTTC
TRBV11-2	TRBJ2-7	NA	NA	CASSVGDTYEQYF	TGTGCCAGCAGCGTAGGTGACACCTACGAGCAGTACTTC
TRBV11-2	TRBJ2-3	NA	TRBD2	CASSSPSGRAGDTQYF	TGTGCCAGCAGTAGCCCTAGCGGGAGGGCCGGAGATACGCAGTATTTT
TRBV5-4	TRBJ1-4	few	TRBD1	CASSLRDRGVVNEKLFF	TGTGCCAGCAGCTTACGGGACAGGGGGGTGGTTAATGAAAAACTGTTTTTT
TRBV21-1	TRBJ1-1	NA	NA	CASSTGTARLNTEAFF	TGTGCCAGCAGCACCGGGACAGCGCGACTGAACACTGAAGCTTTCTTT
TRBV18	TRBJ1-2	once	TRBD1	CASSPDQGVGGYTF	TGTGCCAGCTCACCAGACCAGGGGGTTGGCGGCTACACCTTC
TRBV11-2	TRBJ2-4	few	NA	CASRKLAKNIQYF	TGTGCCAGCAGAAAACTAGCCAAAAACATTCAGTACTTC
TRBV5-1	TRBJ2-5	NA	NA	CASSFLRGQETQYF	TGCGCCAGCAGCTTTCTTAGGGGGCAAGAGACCCAGTACTTC
TRBV27	TRBJ1-5	NA	NA	CASSSYSNQPQHF	TGTGCCAGCAGTTCCTATAGCAATCAGCCCCAGCATTTT
TRBV7-6	TRBJ1-1	NA	TRBD1	CASSQQGAANTEAFF	TGTGCCAGCAGCCAACAGGGGGCGGCGAACACTGAAGCTTTCTTT
TRBV6-5	TRBJ1-2	NA	NA	CASSYSFINYGYTF	TGTGCCAGCAGCTACAGCTTTATTAACTATGGCTACACCTTC
TRBV7-2	TRBJ2-1	NA	NA	CASSQPGPNNEQFF	TGTGCCAGCAGCCAGCCAGGCCCCAACAATGAGCAGTTCTTC
TRBV6-5	TRBJ2-7	NA	TRBD1	CASTRGRTGNYEQYF	TGTGCCAGCACCCGAGGAAGGACAGGGAATTACGAGCAGTACTTC
TRBV7-2	TRBJ1-2	NA	NA	CASSTENYGYTF	TGTGCCAGCAGCACTGAAAACTATGGCTACACCTTC
TRBV11-2	TRBJ1-6	NA	TRBD1	CASSLRGTGDSPLHF	TGTGCCAGCAGCTTAAGAGGAACAGGGGACTCACCCCTCCACTTT
TRBV27	TRBJ1-4	few	NA	CASSLMFGATNEKLFF	TGTGCCAGCAGTTTGATGTTCGGGGCAACTAATGAAAAACTGTTTTTT
TRBV4-3	TRBJ1-2	NA	TRBD1	CASSQEVGTGNGYTF	TGCGCCAGCAGCCAAGAGGTAGGGACAGGGAATGGCTACACCTTC
TRBV19	TRBJ1-2	NA	NA	CASSIRGPMDGYTF	TGTGCCAGTAGTATACGAGGGCCCATGGATGGCTACACCTTC
TRBV30	TRBJ2-5	NA	TRBD1	CAWSTGTGGLETQYF	TGTGCCTGGAGTACCGGGACAGGGGGTCTCGAGACCCAGTACTTC
TRBV9	TRBJ2-1	NA	TRBD2	CASSVAGGPSNEQFF	TGTGCCAGCAGCGTAGCGGGAGGGCCCTCGAATGAGCAGTTCTTC
TRBV12-5	TRBJ2-3	NA	NA	CASAQNMGGPDTQYF	TGTGCTAGTGCCCAGAACATGGGAGGACCAGATACGCAGTATTTT
TRBV7-9	TRBJ2-3	NA	NA	CASSLAGTLRGDTQYF	TGTGCCAGCAGCTTAGCCGGCACCCTTCGAGGAGATACGCAGTATTTT
TRBV11-2	TRBJ2-7	once	TRBD2	CASSSGRVGEQYF	TGTGCCAGCAGCTCAGGGAGGGTCGGCGAGCAGTACTTC
TRBV29-1	TRBJ2-3	NA	NA	CSVEQQGGYTQYF	TGCAGCGTTGAACAACAGGGCGGTTATACGCAGTATTTT
TRBV5-6	TRBJ2-2	NA	NA	CASSRSRVGLFF	TGTGCCAGCAGCCGGTCGCGGGTTGGGCTGTTTTTT
TRBV5-5	TRBJ1-1	NA	NA	CASSLMLGARSTEAFF	TGTGCCAGCAGCTTGATGCTGGGGGCTAGGTCCACTGAAGCTTTCTTT
TRBV9	TRBJ1-1	NA	NA	CASSVGTAATEAFF	TGTGCCAGCAGCGTAGGGACAGCAGCCACTGAAGCTTTCTTT
TRBV5-8	TRBJ1-4	NA	TRBD1	CASSFGQGPEKLFF	TGTGCCAGCAGCTTCGGACAGGGTCCTGAAAAACTGTTTTTT
TRBV5-1	TRBJ1-1	NA	TRBD1	CASSEGQLMNTEAFF	TGCGCCAGCAGCGAGGGACAGCTTATGAACACTGAAGCTTTCTTT
TRBV6-2/TRBV6-3	TRBJ2-7	NA	TRBD1	CASSTLDRGPSYEQYF	TGTGCCAGCAGTACCCTCGACAGGGGCCCTTCCTACGAGCAGTACTTC